This T cell receptor beta chain was identified during a study of T cells after yellow fever vaccination. This clonotype occurred many times. Its specificity is not known. Findings and limits, study-wide: Only a small proportion of the clonotypes turned up in both the CD4 and the CD8 compartments, likely arising from convergent recombination.

In TCRdb, the 5' RACE reads were re-called with MiXCR into one record per CDR3 protein. The data show about 260,000 distinct CDR3 sequences, over 4.5% seen once. The CDR3 runs to 13 residues. Germline CDR1 and CDR2: SGHDN and FVKESK. Deletions cut 2 bases from V and 3 bases from J, with 7 bases between. The sequences come from CD4+ T cells sorted from PBMCs, collected on the day of the yellow fever booster vaccination. V usage is TRBV14 and J usage is TRBJ2-5, with D possibly matching TRBD2 (6 bases). This clonotype was obtained from a man between 18 and 29 years old who received the YFV17D yellow fever vaccine. CDR3 sequence reads: CASSQWGEETQYF. For the CDR3, the DNA is TGTGCCAGCAGCCAATGGGGGGAAGAGACCCAGTACTTC.